The clone carrying this T cell receptor beta chain was counted only a few times. The antigen is undetermined. This CDR3 has 17 amino acids. The V gene lost 4 bases and the J gene lost 2 bases, with 19 bases spanning the gap. Germline V gives CDR1 MNHNS, CDR2 SASEGT. The data belong to a study of beta chain features in type 1 diabetes. General study findings and limits: VDJ junctions sequenced from type 1 diabetes patients showed fewer insertions and more deletions. Patients showed naive, central memory and Treg TCRB repertoires that appeared more similar than those of healthy donors. The question of HLA type influencing TCRB rearrangement was one that remained unresolved here.

Sort purity for all populations was recorded as exceeding 98%. Expressed TCRB transcripts were sequenced because the entire RNA isolate underwent reverse transcription. Libraries were prepared by immunoSEQ multiplex PCR; TCRdb keeps only in-frame clonotypes and omits some of them. The profile covers around 160,000 clones, with under 60% appearing a single time and approximately 0.4% taken by the ten largest. The V gene is TRBV6-1, the J gene TRBJ2-3, with D possibly matching TRBD1 (5 bases). This clonotype was obtained from a man younger than 30 in good health. The source material was Tregs from blood. This CDR3 is CASSGDKDRANTDTQYF. CDR3 in DNA: TGTGCCAGCAGTGGTGATAAAGACAGAGCCAACACAGATACGCAGTATTTT.